This is a list of T cell receptor beta chains from one sample in a study of blood T cells in healthy people across ages. MiXCR, run by TCRdb on the 5' RACE reads, gives a single entry per CDR3 protein. The sample records 250,000 to 300,000 distinct CDR3 sequences, 27% being singletons. The sequenced sample consisted of blood. These receptors were taken from a woman in her 70s in good health. Both conserved end residues are part of each CDR3.

len: 15; j_gene: TRBJ1-4; v_gene: TRBV15; CDR3aa: CATHSQGDTNEKLFF
len: 13; j_gene: TRBJ2-7; v_gene: TRBV6-6; CDR3aa: CASSWDGTYEQYF
len: 14; j_gene: TRBJ2-7; v_gene: TRBV7-2; CDR3aa: CASSLDLGFYEQYF
len: 17; j_gene: TRBJ2-4; v_gene: TRBV28; CDR3aa: CASSSTRGSPGKNIQYF
len: 17; j_gene: TRBJ2-1; v_gene: TRBV19; CDR3aa: CASSTRGPESSYNEQFF
len: 13; j_gene: TRBJ1-1; v_gene: TRBV7-9; CDR3aa: CASSLNRDTEAFF
len: 15; j_gene: TRBJ2-2; v_gene: TRBV29-1; CDR3aa: CSVVFSGAGTGELFF
len: 12; j_gene: TRBJ1-5; v_gene: TRBV4-3; CDR3aa: CASSQTAGPQHF
len: 14; j_gene: TRBJ2-1; v_gene: TRBV12-3/TRBV12-4; CDR3aa: CASRGTSGPNEQFF
len: 15; j_gene: TRBJ2-3; v_gene: TRBV10-1; CDR3aa: CASSEFGLRTDTQYF
len: 15; j_gene: TRBJ2-1; v_gene: TRBV4-2; CDR3aa: CASSQAGLADDEQFF
len: 11; j_gene: TRBJ1-2; v_gene: TRBV5-8; CDR3aa: CASSLSYGYTF
len: 14; j_gene: TRBJ2-7; v_gene: TRBV29-1; CDR3aa: CSVEPVAGVHEQYF
len: 14; j_gene: .; v_gene: TRBV28; CDR3aa: CASTRTGASYEQYF
len: 17; j_gene: TRBJ1-4; v_gene: TRBV28; CDR3aa: CASSLSLGTGEDEKLFF
len: 15; j_gene: TRBJ2-5; v_gene: TRBV7-9; CDR3aa: CASSTRTTLRETQYF